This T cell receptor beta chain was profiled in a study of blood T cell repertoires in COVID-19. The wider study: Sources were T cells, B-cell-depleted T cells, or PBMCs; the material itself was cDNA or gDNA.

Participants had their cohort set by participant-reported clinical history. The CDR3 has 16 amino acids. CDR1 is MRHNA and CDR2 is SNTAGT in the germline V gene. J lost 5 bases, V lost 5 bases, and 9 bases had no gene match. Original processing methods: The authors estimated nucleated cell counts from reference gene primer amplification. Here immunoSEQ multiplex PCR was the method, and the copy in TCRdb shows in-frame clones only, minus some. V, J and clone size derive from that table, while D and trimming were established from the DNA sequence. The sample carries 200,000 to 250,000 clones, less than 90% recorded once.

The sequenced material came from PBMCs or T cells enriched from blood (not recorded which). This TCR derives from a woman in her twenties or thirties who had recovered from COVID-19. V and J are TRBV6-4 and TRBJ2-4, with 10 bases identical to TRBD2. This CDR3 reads CASSQPAGGWENIQYF. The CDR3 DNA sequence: TGTGCCAGCAGTCAACCAGCGGGGGGGTGGGAAAACATTCAGTACTTC.